These 27 T cell receptor beta chains originate from one sample sequenced in a study of beta chain features in type 1 diabetes. Every isolated RNA sample was fully reverse transcribed, so sequencing captured expressed TCRB transcripts. Assay used: immunoSEQ multiplex PCR; TCRdb lists only in-frame clones, some missing. The sample consists of under 400,000 clones, around 15% of them appearing once. Sequencing was performed on central memory CD4+ T cells from blood. These receptors were obtained from a man between 25 and 39 years old in good health.

The chain links TRBV6-1 to TRBJ2-2, with D maybe TRBD1 (5 bases). This CDR3 is built from 14 residues. V was shortened by 7 bases and J by 4 bases, with 13 bases between the two germline ends. Looked up from germline, CDR1 is MNHNS and CDR2 is SASEGT. The CDR3 bases are TGTGCCAGCAATTCAGGGTGGAGCACCGGGGAGCTGTTTTTT. Translated: CASNSGWSTGELFF.

This clone came up a few times. J is TRBJ2-2 and V is TRBV25-1, with D perhaps assigned TRBD1 or TRBD2 (6 bases each). Germline CDR1 MGHDK, CDR2 SYGVNS. V was trimmed by 7 bases and J by 6 bases, leaving 15 bases between them. The CDR3 is made up of 14 amino acids. The chain's CDR3 is CASNPQGRSGELFF. CDR3 DNA sequence: TGTGCCAGCAATCCTCAGGGGAGGTCCGGGGAGCTGTTTTTT.

In nucleotides, the CDR3 is TGTGCCAGCAGCGTAGGGCCAGCCACTGAAGCTTTCTTT. As protein: CASSVGPATEAFF. V is TRBV9 and J is TRBJ1-1, with unresolved D. Germline loops: CDR1 SGDLS, CDR2 YYNGEE. The CDR3 covers 13 residues. V lost 0 bases and J lost 4, with 7 bases in between.

The genes are TRBV7-2 and TRBJ2-1; a possible D gene is TRBD2 (5 bases). This CDR3 contains 16 residues. Trimming shortened V by 0 bases and J by 7 bases, and 16 bases separated the two germline ends. Per germline, CDR1 SGHTA and CDR2 FQGNSA. The CDR3 nucleotides are TGTGCCAGCAGCTTAGCCTCATCGGGGTCCCCGAATGAGCAGTTCTTC. Translating gives CASSLASSGSPNEQFF.

This clone was observed a handful of times. The genes are TRBV2 and TRBJ2-4, with TRBD1 matching over 8 bases. Germline V lookup: CDR1 SNHLY, CDR2 FYNNEI. This CDR3 comprises 12 residues. After removal of 7 bases from V and 7 bases from J, the junction contained 3 bases not matched to a gene. This chain's CDR3 is CASTTGGNIQYF. Here the CDR3 DNA reads TGTGCCAGCACTACAGGGGGGAACATTCAGTACTTC. Variable domain in full (rest from reference TRBV2 and TRBJ2-4): EPEVTQTPSHQVTQMGQEVILRCVPISNHLYFYWYRQILGQKVEFLVSFYNNEISEKSEIFDDQFSVERPDGSNFTLKIRSTKLEDSAMYFCASTTGGNIQYFGAGTRLSVL.

This clone showed up many times. The chain links TRBV7-9 to TRBJ2-5, with D possibly matching TRBD2 (6 bases). V was shortened by 5 bases and J by 4 bases, with 11 bases between the two germline ends. Germline V CDR1 and CDR2: SEHNR, FQNEAQ (reference sequence). The CDR3 sequence is 13 residues long. CDR3 sequence reads: CASSRRRGETQYF. Here the CDR3 DNA reads TGTGCCAGCAGCCGGAGGAGGGGAGAGACCCAGTACTTC.

V gene TRBV6-1 combines with J gene TRBJ2-7, with D unresolved. There are 12 residues in the CDR3. Germline V gene data show CDR1 as MNHNS and CDR2 as SASEGT. V was trimmed by 0 bases and J by 12 bases, leaving 12 bases between them. The DNA of the CDR3 is TGTGCCAGCAGTGAAGCTCGGGTAGGATTGTACTTC. Its translation: CASSEARVGLYF.

This chain connects TRBV28 to TRBJ2-7, with D possibly being TRBD2 (5 bases). The CDR3 is 15 amino acids. Looked up from germline, CDR1 is MDHEN and CDR2 is SYDVKM. Trimming removed 4 bases from V and 0 bases from J, with 13 bases in between. The CDR3 bases are TGTGCCAGCAGTTCACAGACGGGGAGCTCCTACGAGCAGTACGTC. It is translated as CASSSQTGSSYEQYV.

This clone was observed a few times. This sequence joins TRBV15 and TRBJ2-7; the D is unclear. The CDR3 contains 14 residues. V was shortened by 4 bases and J by 3 bases, with 13 bases between the two germline ends. From germline, CDR1 is LNHNV and CDR2 YYDKDF (reference sequence). The CDR3 reads CATSTSKYNYEQYF. Here the CDR3 DNA reads TGTGCCACCAGCACGTCTAAGTACAACTACGAGCAGTACTTC.

In its sample, this clone was seen a few times. The chain employs TRBV5-8 and TRBJ2-1, with 9 bases that match TRBD2. Germline trimming cut 2 bases from V and 4 bases from J; bases unmatched to any gene: 1. Germline V CDR1 and CDR2: SGHTS, YDEGEE. This CDR3 spans 14 amino acids. CDR3 loop: CASSFLAGYNEQFF. CDR3 coding DNA: TGTGCCAGCAGCTTCCTAGCGGGGTACAATGAGCAGTTCTTC.

This clone was seen only a few times. The chain recombines TRBV7-8 with TRBJ2-2; 9 nucleotides agree with TRBD1. V dropped 4 bases and J dropped 8; count of bases not matched to a gene: 11. CDR3 length equals 16 residues. Germline V gene sequence: CDR1 SGHVS, CDR2 FQNEAQ. The CDR3 here is CASSSRQGDWTGELFF. CDR3 nucleotides: TGTGCCAGCAGCTCCCGACAGGGGGATTGGACAGGGGAGCTGTTTTTT.

This clone came up a few times. The chain uses TRBV11-2 and TRBJ2-5; no clear D gene. The CDR3 totals 17 residues. CDR1 is SGHAT and CDR2 is FQNNGV in the germline V gene. With 0 bases removed from V and 1 base from J, the gap between germline ends came to 15 bases. CDR3 in DNA: TGTGCCAGCAGCTTAGATTGGACGGTTGGGGTCCAAGAGACCCAGTACTTC. Protein sequence: CASSLDWTVGVQETQYF.

The sample holds a few counts of this clone. The gene calls are TRBV18 and TRBJ2-2; D is unclear. Germline V lookup: CDR1 KGHSH, CDR2 LQKENI. V lost 3 bases and J lost 7, with 9 bases in between. The CDR3 spans 13 residues. The CDR3 DNA reads TGTGCCAGCTCACCGGATGGGGTCGGGGAGCTGTTTTTT. This codes for CASSPDGVGELFF.

This clone was seen more than once but under ten times. The gene calls are TRBV7-9 and TRBJ2-1; possible D gene TRBD1, 5 bases. With 2 bases removed from V and 0 bases from J, the gap between germline ends came to 8 bases. Germline V gene sequence: CDR1 SEHNR, CDR2 FQNEAQ (reference sequence). There are 15 residues in the CDR3. The CDR3 spells CASSLQGSSYNEQFF. The CDR3 DNA reads TGTGCCAGCAGCTTACAGGGAAGCTCCTACAATGAGCAGTTCTTC. Using reference TRBV7-9 and TRBJ2-1 for the parts outside the CDR3, the full variable domain is DTGVSQNPRHKITKRGQNVTFRCDPISEHNRLYWYRQTLGQGPEFLTYFQNEAQLEKSRLLSDRFSAERPKGSFSTLEIQRTEQGDSAMYLCASSLQGSSYNEQFFGPGTRLTVL.

The chain's CDR3 is CASSLSINEQFF. The CDR3 DNA sequence: TGCGCCAGCAGCTTATCCATCAATGAGCAGTTCTTC. The J gene is TRBJ2-1, the V gene TRBV5-1; D is ambiguous. Trimming removed 2 bases at V and 6 bases at J, with 6 bases between. The CDR3 consists of 12 residues. In germline, CDR1 is SGHRS, CDR2 YFSETQ.

The J gene is TRBJ2-4, the V gene TRBV5-1; D may correspond to TRBD1 or TRBD2 (5 bases each). The V and J ends lost 3 bases and 3 bases respectively, with 16 bases between them. This CDR3 region has 16 residues. The V gene's germline CDR1 is SGHRS and CDR2 YFSETQ. The CDR3 sequence: CASSSGVRDGKNIQYF. CDR3 DNA: TGCGCCAGCAGCTCGGGTGTTCGGGACGGCAAAAACATTCAGTACTTC.

Only a few counts were recorded for this clone. J is TRBJ1-5 and V is TRBV18, with 10 bases aligning to TRBD1. The CDR3 contains 17 residues. Germline assignment: CDR1 KGHSH and CDR2 LQKENI. Trimming cost V 4 bases and J 2 bases; bases outside gene matches: 8. The CDR3 DNA reads as TGTGCCAGCTCACTGGACAGGGGGTCGGGGGGCAATCAGCCCCAGCATTTT. Its translation: CASSLDRGSGGNQPQHF.

The sample holds a few counts of this clone. The chain combines TRBV7-2 with TRBJ2-5, with 10 bases fitting TRBD1. V lost 1 base, J lost 4 bases, and 3 bases stayed unmatched. The CDR3 is made up of 15 amino acids. The germline gives CDR1 SGHTA, CDR2 FQGNSA. CDR3 amino acids: CASSLDRTGGETQYF. The CDR3 DNA follows: TGTGCCAGCAGCTTAGATCGGACAGGGGGAGAGACCCAGTACTTC.

The rearrangement uses TRBV6-5 and TRBJ1-2; no definite D call. The V end lost 11 bases, the J end lost 0 bases, and 13 bases lay between the germline ends. CDR3 length: 13 residues. The V gene's germline CDR1 is MNHEY and CDR2 SVGAGI. The CDR3 reads CAAKRSANYGYTF. In DNA, the CDR3 is TGTGCCGCTAAAAGGTCGGCTAACTATGGCTACACCTTC.

Note on this clone: Germline and junction disagree at one end, which may indicate a read error. This CDR3 is CAISVDTYEQYF. In DNA form, the CDR3 reads TGTGCCATCAGTGTAGATACCTACGAGCAGTACTTC. J is TRBJ2-7 and V is TRBV6-6; D is unclear. The CDR3 loop spans 12 amino acids. Germline V gives CDR1 MNHNY, CDR2 SVGAGI (reference sequence).

This clone was seen more than once but under ten times. The chain joins TRBV7-9 to TRBJ2-2, with 10 nucleotides matching TRBD1. Trimming removed 3 bases from V and 5 bases from J; junction bases left unmatched: 3. Germline V lookup: CDR1 SEHNR, CDR2 FQNEAQ (reference sequence). There are 15 residues in the CDR3. The CDR3 DNA reads as TGTGCCAGCAGCTTGATGGGACAGGGGACCGGGGAGCTGTTTTTT. It is translated as CASSLMGQGTGELFF.

This clone was observed at least ten times. The chain links TRBV11-3 to TRBJ2-7; D remains ambiguous. This CDR3 contains 13 residues. V was pared by 4 bases and J by 1 base, with 8 bases between. The germline CDR1 and CDR2 sequences are SGHNT and YENEEA. The CDR3 DNA sequence: TGTGCCAGCAGCTCTCCCCGATCCTACGAGCAGTACGTC. Amino acid sequence: CASSSPRSYEQYV.

V gene TRBV27 combines with J gene TRBJ1-4, with 8 positions matching TRBD1. This CDR3 has 14 amino acids. The ends lost 6 bases at V and 5 bases at J; junction bases unmatched: 5. Germline V gene lookup returns CDR1 MNHEY and CDR2 SMNVEV (reference sequence). CDR3 in amino acids: CASSRQGWNEKLFF. CDR3 nucleotide sequence: TGTGCCAGCAGCCGACAGGGGTGGAATGAAAAACTGTTTTTT.

This clone came up a few times. This chain joins TRBV19 and TRBJ2-5; no definite D call. In germline, CDR1 is LNHDA, CDR2 SQIVND (reference sequence). The CDR3 has 15 amino acids. V dropped 5 bases and J dropped 2 bases, with 15 bases sitting between them. The CDR3 DNA reads TGTGCCAGTAGTGTCACCCCGCAGCAACAAGAGACCCAGTACTTC. Its protein is CASSVTPQQQETQYF.

This clone has at least ten counts. The genes are TRBV18 and TRBJ1-5, with no clear D. The CDR3 runs 12 residues. The germline V gene encodes CDR1 KGHSH and CDR2 LQKENI. V was shortened by 3 bases and J by 5 bases, with 5 bases between the two germline ends. For the CDR3, the DNA is TGTGCCAGCTCACCCGCCGATCAGCCCCAGCATTTT. Its translation: CASSPADQPQHF.

Comments on this clone: The same CDR3 is also encoded by other DNA sequences in this sample. The chain uses TRBV6-5 and TRBJ1-5, with D hard to call. The CDR3 extends over 14 amino acids. Trimming took off 2 bases at V and 2 bases at J, with 7 bases between the two ends. CDR1 is MNHEY and CDR2 is SVGAGI in the germline V gene. This chain's CDR3 is CASSYGEGNQPQHF. CDR3 nucleotide sequence: TGTGCCAGCAGTTACGGGGAGGGCAATCAGCCCCAGCATTTT.

This clone has just a few counts. Other nucleotide sequences in the sample specify the same CDR3. V and J are TRBV30 and TRBJ2-5; either TRBD1 or TRBD2 may fit D (6 bases each). The length of the CDR3 is 12 residues. V was clipped by 5 bases and J by 2 bases, with 9 bases between them. Germline-derived CDR1 and CDR2 are GTSNPN and SVGIG (reference sequence). The CDR3 here is CAWEGGQETQYF. As DNA, the CDR3 is TGTGCCTGGGAAGGGGGGCAAGAGACCCAGTACTTC.